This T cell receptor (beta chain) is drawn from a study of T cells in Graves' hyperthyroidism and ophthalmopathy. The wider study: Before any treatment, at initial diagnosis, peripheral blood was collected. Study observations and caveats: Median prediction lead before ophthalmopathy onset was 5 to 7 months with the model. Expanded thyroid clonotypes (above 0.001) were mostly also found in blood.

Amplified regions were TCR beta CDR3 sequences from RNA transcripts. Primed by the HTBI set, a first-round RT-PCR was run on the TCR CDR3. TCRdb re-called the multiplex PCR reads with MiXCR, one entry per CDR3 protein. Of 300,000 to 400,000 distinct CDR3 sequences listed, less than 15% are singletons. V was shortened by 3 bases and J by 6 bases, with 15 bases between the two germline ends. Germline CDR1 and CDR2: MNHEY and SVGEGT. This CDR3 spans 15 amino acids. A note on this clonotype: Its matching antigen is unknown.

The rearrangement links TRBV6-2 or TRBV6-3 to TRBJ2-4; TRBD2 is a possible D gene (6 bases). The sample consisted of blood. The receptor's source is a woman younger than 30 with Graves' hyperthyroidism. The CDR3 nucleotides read TGTGCCAGCAGTTATTCAGGGAAGGAGGGAAACATTCAGTACTTC. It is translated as CASSYSGKEGNIQYF.